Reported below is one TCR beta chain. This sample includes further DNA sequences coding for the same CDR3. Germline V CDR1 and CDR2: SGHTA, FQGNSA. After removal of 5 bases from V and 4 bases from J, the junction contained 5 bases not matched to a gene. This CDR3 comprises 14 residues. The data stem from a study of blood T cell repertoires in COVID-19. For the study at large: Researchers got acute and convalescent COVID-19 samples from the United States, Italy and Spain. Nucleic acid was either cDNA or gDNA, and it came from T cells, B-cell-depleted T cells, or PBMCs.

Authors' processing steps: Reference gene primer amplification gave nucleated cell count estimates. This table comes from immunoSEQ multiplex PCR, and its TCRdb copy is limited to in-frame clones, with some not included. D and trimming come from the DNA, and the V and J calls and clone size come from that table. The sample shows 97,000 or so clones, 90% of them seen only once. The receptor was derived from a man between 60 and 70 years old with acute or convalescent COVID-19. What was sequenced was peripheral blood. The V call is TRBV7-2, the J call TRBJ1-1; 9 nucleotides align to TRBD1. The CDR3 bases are TGTGCCAGCAGCCCAAGGACAGGGGCCACTGAAGCTTTCTTT. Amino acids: CASSPRTGATEAFF.